The 15 T cell receptor beta chains reported below all come from one sample, sequenced in a study of cytomegalovirus exposure and HLA in healthy donors. PCR involved 60 Vbeta and 13 Jbeta primers. Only in-frame clones appear in the TCRdb table, and some are missing; sequencing was by immunoSEQ multiplex PCR. The sample shows over 75,000 clones, roughly 73% of them seen only once. Input material: PBMCs. The receptor source for this set is a man aged 45 to 65 in good health and CMV-seropositive.

This clone was detected only a few times. The rearrangement joins TRBV18 to TRBJ2-7, with 11 bases that match TRBD2. This CDR3 is 16 amino acids long. Germline V gene data show CDR1 as KGHSH and CDR2 as LQKENI. V was pared by 3 bases and J by 6 bases, with 10 bases of the junction left unmatched. The CDR3: CASSPRGLAGGGEQYF. CDR3 coding DNA: TGTGCCAGCTCACCCCGCGGACTAGCGGGTGGTGGCGAGCAGTACTTC. Together with reference TRBV18 and TRBJ2-7, the CDR3 gives the full variable domain: NAGVMQNPRHLVRRRGQEARLRCSPMKGHSHVYWYRQLPEEGLKFMVYLQKENIIDESGMPKERFSAEFPKEGPSILRIQQVVRGDSAAYFCASSPRGLAGGGEQYFGPGTRLTVT.

The chain is built from TRBV6-5 and TRBJ1-4; 7 bases fit TRBD1. This CDR3 comprises 15 residues. V shed 3 bases and J 4 bases; nucleotides not matched to a gene: 5. Germline CDR1 reads MNHEY; CDR2 reads SVGAGI. CDR3 loop: CASSYGTAYNEKLFF. The CDR3 DNA is TGTGCCAGCAGTTATGGGACAGCTTATAATGAAAAACTGTTTTTT.

This clone occurred once. This rearrangement joins TRBV9 to TRBJ2-5; D perhaps matches TRBD1 (6 bases). Trimming cost V 1 base and J 5 bases, with 6 bases left between them. Per the germline V gene, CDR1 is SGDLS and CDR2 is YYNGEE. This CDR3 region has 12 residues. DNA for the CDR3: TGTGCCAGCAGCGTAACAGGGGAGACCCAGTACTTC. Amino acids: CASSVTGETQYF. The complete variable domain, with remaining parts taken from reference TRBV9 and TRBJ2-5, reads DSGVTQTPKHLITATGQRVTLRCSPRSGDLSVYWYQQSLDQGLQFLIQYYNGEERAKGNILERFSAQQFPDLHSELNLSSLELGDSALYFCASSVTGETQYFGPGTRLLVL.

The chain joins TRBV11-2 to TRBJ2-5, with 7 bases aligning to TRBD1. Germline trimming cut 5 bases from V and 1 base from J; bases unmatched to any gene: 19. The germline V gene has CDR1 SGHAT and CDR2 FQNNGV. The CDR3 length is 19 residues. The CDR3 sequence: CASSLRAPHTGAPQETQYF. The CDR3 DNA reads as TGTGCCAGCAGCCTCCGAGCCCCACACACAGGGGCCCCCCAAGAGACCCAGTACTTC.

This chain connects TRBV7-3 to TRBJ1-2; D gene ambiguous. The CDR3 is made up of 13 amino acids. CDR1 is SGHTA, CDR2 FQGTGA, per germline. Trimming took off 0 bases at V and 8 bases at J, with 10 bases between the two ends. CDR3: CASSLTSGGGYTF. CDR3 sequence (DNA): TGTGCCAGCAGCTTAACTTCGGGAGGAGGCTACACCTTC.

About this clone: Without the conserved terminal phenylalanine or tryptophan, this CDR3 likely stems from a read error. The V call is TRBV6-5, the J call TRBJ1-1; tentative D call: TRBD1 (6 bases). CDR3 length equals 14 residues. Germline-derived CDR1 and CDR2 are MNHEY and SVGAGI. Trimming removed 2 bases at V and 3 bases at J, with 10 bases between. The CDR3 here is CASSYGQPYTEAFL. As DNA, the CDR3 is TGTGCCAGCAGTTACGGACAGCCTTACACTGAAGCTTTCCTT.

This clone was seen only a few times. This chain joins TRBV6-1 and TRBJ1-3, with D possibly TRBD1 on 6 matching bases. Trimming pared 4 bases from V and 4 bases from J, leaving 11 bases between. The CDR3 runs to 14 residues. Germline CDR1 reads MNHNS; CDR2 reads SASEGT. DNA of the CDR3: TGTGCCAGCAGTGCGTTGGGGACAGGAAACACCATATATTTT. Its translation is CASSALGTGNTIYF.

The chain recombines TRBV30 with TRBJ2-1, with 8 positions matching TRBD2. Germline loops: CDR1 GTSNPN, CDR2 SVGIG (reference sequence). The CDR3 has 15 residues. Trimming cost V 3 bases and J 5 bases; bases outside gene matches: 9. CDR3 bases: TGTGCCTGGAGCTTATTTACTAGCGGACACAATGAGCAGTTCTTC. Translated, it gives CAWSLFTSGHNEQFF. The full variable domain, with the rest looked up from reference TRBV30 and TRBJ2-1, is SQTIHQWPATLVQPVGSPLSLECTVEGTSNPNLYWYRQAAGRGLQLLFYSVGIGQISSEVPQNLSASRPQDRQFILSSKKLLLSDSGFYLCAWSLFTSGHNEQFFGPGTRLTVL.

The genes are TRBV5-1 and TRBJ2-1; 8 positions match TRBD2. The CDR3 has 17 amino acids. Per germline, CDR1 SGHRS and CDR2 YFSETQ. The V and J ends lost 3 bases and 2 bases, in that order; junction bases with no gene match: 10. The CDR3 DNA follows: TGCGCCAGCAGCTGGGGGAGGTTAGCGGGACCCTACAATGAGCAGTTCTTC. Translation gives CASSWGRLAGPYNEQFF.

V usage is TRBV5-6 and J usage is TRBJ1-2; D is undetermined. The CDR3 consists of 14 residues. V was cut by 4 bases and J by 8 bases, with 18 bases left in between. Germline lookup yields CDR1 SGHDT and CDR2 YYEEEE. The DNA for the CDR3 is TGTGCCAGCAGCCCGACCGCAGCCCGGGTCGGCTACACCTTC. Its translation is CASSPTAARVGYTF.

The rearrangement uses TRBV9 and TRBJ2-2; TRBD1 is a possible D gene (5 bases). The CDR3 sequence is 15 residues long. Looked up from germline, CDR1 is SGDLS and CDR2 is YYNGEE. Trimming shortened V by 0 bases and J by 7 bases, and 13 bases separated the two germline ends. The CDR3 DNA is TGTGCCAGCAGCGTAGGTCCAGGGATGGGCGGGGAGCTGTTTTTT. Amino acid sequence: CASSVGPGMGGELFF.

The chain carries TRBV5-5 and TRBJ2-3; no clear D gene. The germline V and J ends were trimmed by 2 bases and 6 bases, with 4 bases remaining between them. Per germline, CDR1 SGHKS and CDR2 YYEKEE (reference sequence). This CDR3 spans 11 amino acids. Here the CDR3 reads CASSFPDTQYF. Here the CDR3 DNA reads TGTGCCAGCAGCTTCCCGGATACGCAGTATTTT.

The chain uses TRBV28 and TRBJ1-2, with D possibly matching TRBD1 (5 bases). Trimming left V 5 bases short and J 6 bases short, with 13 bases between. Looked up from germline, CDR1 is MDHEN and CDR2 is SYDVKM. This CDR3 has 13 residues. As DNA, the CDR3 is TGTGCCAGCAGTCCCCGCTGGGGCAATGGCTACACCTTC. Translated: CASSPRWGNGYTF.

Concerning this clone: The junction departs from the called germline gene at one end, perhaps through a read error. The rearrangement joins TRBV29-1 to TRBJ2-3; D possibly corresponds to TRBD2 (5 bases). Germline lookup yields CDR1 SQVTM and CDR2 ANQGSEA. This CDR3 region has 12 residues. The CDR3: CGVRAASDTQYF. In DNA, the CDR3 is TGCGGCGTGAGGGCAGCTAGCGATACGCAGTATTTT.

V is TRBV29-1 and J is TRBJ2-1, with D hard to call. Trimming stripped 3 bases from V and 7 bases from J, with 7 bases between. Germline V lookup: CDR1 SQVTM, CDR2 ANQGSEA. The CDR3 runs to 11 residues. This CDR3 reads CSVESVNEQFF. CDR3 coding DNA: TGCAGCGTTGAGTCCGTGAATGAGCAGTTCTTC.